This T cell receptor (beta chain) was observed in a study of cytomegalovirus exposure and HLA in healthy donors. CDR3 length: 17 residues. Trimming left V 5 bases short and J 4 bases short, with 22 bases between. Germline V gene sequence: CDR1 LNHNV, CDR2 YYDKDF (reference sequence). Researchers ran the PCR with 60 Vbeta and 13 Jbeta primers. Assay used: immunoSEQ multiplex PCR; TCRdb lists only in-frame clones, some missing. The sample shows around 190,000 clones, 75% to 85% of them seen only once. Worth noting for this clone: Its target is not known.

Study-wide results and limits: In most subjects, TCR beta sequences reportedly gave accurate predictions of HLA-A and HLA-B alleles.

The chain combines TRBV15 with TRBJ2-3; D possibly corresponds to TRBD1 (7 bases). Sequences were obtained from PBMCs. The sequence came from a woman aged 30 to 39 in good health and CMV-seropositive. The CDR3 DNA sequence: TGTGCCACCAGCCGACCTCTCGGAGGGGGCCACGCAGATACGCAGTATTTT. Encoded protein: CATSRPLGGGHADTQYF.